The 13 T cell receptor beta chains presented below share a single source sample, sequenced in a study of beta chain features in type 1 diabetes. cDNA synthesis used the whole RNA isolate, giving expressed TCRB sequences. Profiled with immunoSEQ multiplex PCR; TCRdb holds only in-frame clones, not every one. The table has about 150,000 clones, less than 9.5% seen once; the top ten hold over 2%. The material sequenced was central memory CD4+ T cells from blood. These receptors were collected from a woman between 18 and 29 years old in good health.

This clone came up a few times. The CDR3 DNA sequence: TGTGCCAGCAGTTCATCCGGGACTAGCGGGAGGTTGGGCCAAGAGACCCAGTACTTC. Protein product: CASSSSGTSGRLGQETQYF. The V call is TRBV28, the J call TRBJ2-5; TRBD2 agrees at 15 bases. The ends lost 4 bases at V and 1 base at J; junction bases unmatched: 10. Germline CDR1 and CDR2: MDHEN and SYDVKM. This CDR3 is 19 amino acids long. Together with reference TRBV28 and TRBJ2-5, the CDR3 gives the full variable domain: DVKVTQSSRYLVKRTGEKVFLECVQDMDHENMFWYRQDPGLGLRLIYFSYDVKMKEKGDIPEGYSVSREKKERFSLILESASTNQTSMYLCASSSSGTSGRLGQETQYFGPGTRLLVL.

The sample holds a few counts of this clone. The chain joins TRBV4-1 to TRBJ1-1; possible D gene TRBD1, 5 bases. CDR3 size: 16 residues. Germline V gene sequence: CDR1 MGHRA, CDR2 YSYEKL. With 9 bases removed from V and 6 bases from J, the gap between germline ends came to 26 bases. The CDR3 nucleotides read TGCGCCAGGGCGGGGGGGGAAGGTTTAAATAGCCCTGAAGCTTTCTTT. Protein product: CARAGGEGLNSPEAFF.

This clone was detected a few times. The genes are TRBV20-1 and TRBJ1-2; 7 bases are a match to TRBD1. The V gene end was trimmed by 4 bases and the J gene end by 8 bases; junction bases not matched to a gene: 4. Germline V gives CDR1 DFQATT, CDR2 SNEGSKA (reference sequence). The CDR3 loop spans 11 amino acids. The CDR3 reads CSAITGVGYTF. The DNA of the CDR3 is TGCAGTGCTATCACAGGGGTCGGCTACACCTTC.

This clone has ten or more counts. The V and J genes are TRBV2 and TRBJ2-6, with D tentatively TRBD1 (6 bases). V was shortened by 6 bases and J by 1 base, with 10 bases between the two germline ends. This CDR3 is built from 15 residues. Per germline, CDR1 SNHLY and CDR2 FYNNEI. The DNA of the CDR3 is TGTGCCAGCAGCTCGGACAGATCTGGGGCCAACGTCCTGACTTTC. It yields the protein CASSSDRSGANVLTF.

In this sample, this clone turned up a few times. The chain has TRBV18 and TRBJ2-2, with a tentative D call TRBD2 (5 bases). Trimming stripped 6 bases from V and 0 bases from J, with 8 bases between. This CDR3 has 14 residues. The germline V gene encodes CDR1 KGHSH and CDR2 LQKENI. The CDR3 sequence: CASSEESNTGELFF. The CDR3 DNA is TGTGCCAGCTCGGAGGAATCGAACACCGGGGAGCTGTTTTTT.

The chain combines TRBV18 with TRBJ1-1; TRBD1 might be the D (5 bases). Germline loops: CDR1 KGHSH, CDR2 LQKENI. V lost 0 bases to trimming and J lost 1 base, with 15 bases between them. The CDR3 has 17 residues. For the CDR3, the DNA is TGTGCCAGCTCACCACCTCTATACGGCCAGGGGAACACTGAAGCTTTCTTT. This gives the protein CASSPPLYGQGNTEAFF.

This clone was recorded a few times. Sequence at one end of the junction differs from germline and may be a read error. CDR3 sequence reads: CAISESVGGRAHEQYF. DNA for the CDR3: TGTGCCATCAGTGAGTCGGTAGGGGGGAGGGCCCACGAGCAGTACTTC. The J gene is TRBJ2-7, the V gene TRBV6-1; D is perhaps TRBD2 (7 bases). This CDR3 comprises 16 residues. The V gene's germline CDR1 is MNHNS and CDR2 SASEGT.

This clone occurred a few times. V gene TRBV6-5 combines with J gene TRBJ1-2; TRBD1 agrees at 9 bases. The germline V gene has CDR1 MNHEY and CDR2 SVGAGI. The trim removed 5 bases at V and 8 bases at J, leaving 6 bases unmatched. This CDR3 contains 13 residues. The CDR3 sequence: CASSLQGAYGYTF. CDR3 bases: TGTGCCAGCAGTCTACAGGGGGCATACGGCTACACCTTC.

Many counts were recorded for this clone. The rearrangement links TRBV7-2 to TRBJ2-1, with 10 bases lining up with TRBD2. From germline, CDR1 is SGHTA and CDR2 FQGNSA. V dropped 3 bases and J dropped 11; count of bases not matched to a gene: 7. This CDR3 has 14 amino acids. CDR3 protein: CASSFPGTSVKQFF. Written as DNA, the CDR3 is TGTGCCAGCAGCTTTCCCGGGACTAGCGTTAAGCAGTTCTTC.

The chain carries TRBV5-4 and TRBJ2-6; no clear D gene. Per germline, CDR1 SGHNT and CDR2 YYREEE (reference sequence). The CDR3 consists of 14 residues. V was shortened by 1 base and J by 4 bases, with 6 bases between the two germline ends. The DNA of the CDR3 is TGTGCCAGCAGCTTGCCTAAAGGGGCCAACGTCCTGACTTTC. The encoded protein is CASSLPKGANVLTF.

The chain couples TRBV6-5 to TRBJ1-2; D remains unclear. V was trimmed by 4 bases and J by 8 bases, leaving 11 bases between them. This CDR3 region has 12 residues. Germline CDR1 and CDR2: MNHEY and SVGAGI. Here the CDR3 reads CASSSGLAGYTF. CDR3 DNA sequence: TGTGCCAGCAGTTCCGGACTCGCGGGCTACACCTTC.

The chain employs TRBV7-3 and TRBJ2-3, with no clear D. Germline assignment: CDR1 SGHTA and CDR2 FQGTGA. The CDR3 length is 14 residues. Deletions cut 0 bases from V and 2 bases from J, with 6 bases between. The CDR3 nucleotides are TGTGCCAGCAGCTTAACGCAGTCCACAGATACGCAGTATTTT. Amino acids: CASSLTQSTDTQYF.

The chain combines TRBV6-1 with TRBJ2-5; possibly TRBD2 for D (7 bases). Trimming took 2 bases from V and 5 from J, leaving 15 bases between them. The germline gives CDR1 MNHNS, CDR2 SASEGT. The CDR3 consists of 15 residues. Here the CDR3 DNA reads TGTGCCAGCAGTGAATTGAGGGGGGGTCGGGAGACCCAGTACTTC. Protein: CASSELRGGRETQYF.